This T cell receptor beta chain was found in a study of blood T cells in healthy people across ages. Study-wide points: When set beside aged donors, long-lived donors presented more naive CD4+ cells and higher diversity.

This clonotype showed up many times. The antigen is not known. Germline-derived CDR1 and CDR2 are DFQATT and SNEGSKA (reference sequence). CDR3 length equals 13 residues. V lost 2 bases, J lost 4 bases, and 11 bases lay in between. For the second PCR, which ran for roughly 6 to 11 cycles, a sample-barcoded 5' primer and a J-beta primer mix were used. Tagging of each cDNA molecule was performed by a template-switch adaptor with 12 random nucleotides. Using its own MiXCR run on the 5' RACE reads, TCRdb lists one record per CDR3 protein. Of hundreds of thousands of distinct CDR3 sequences listed, 22% were seen once; the top ten hold around a fifth. Isolation recovered at least 6 million PBMCs from every sample. Samples each yielded at least 5 micrograms of total RNA.

What was sequenced was blood. The chain employs TRBV20-1 and TRBJ1-2; D gene uncertain. The receptor was isolated from a man in his 70s in good health. In nucleotides, the CDR3 is TGCAGTGCTAGACCCGGACGGAGCTATGGCTACACCTTC. Translated, it gives CSARPGRSYGYTF.